This passage covers 10 T cell receptor beta chains from one sample sequenced in a study of shared clonotypes between healthy human individuals. TCRdb's table, derived via immunoSEQ multiplex PCR, lists solely in-frame clones and lacks some. This table holds hundreds of thousands of clones, over 60% found once. The sample consisted of PBMCs. Receptors originate from a woman aged 40 to 50 in good health. Some clones in this sample may be carry-over from other donors' samples.

This chain links TRBV28 with TRBJ2-7; possibly TRBD1 for D (6 bases). The CDR3 runs to 12 residues. The V and J ends lost 2 bases and 13 bases respectively, with 15 bases between them. Germline-derived CDR1 and CDR2 are MDHEN and SYDVKM. The DNA of the CDR3 is TGTGCCAGCAGTTTAACAGGGTTGGCACTTTACTTC. Translated: CASSLTGLALYF.

The chain links TRBV30 to TRBJ2-5; D may be TRBD1 (5 bases). Looked up from germline, CDR1 is GTSNPN and CDR2 is SVGIG (reference sequence). The V and J ends lost 5 bases and 1 base respectively, with 14 bases between them. The CDR3 is 14 residues long. The CDR3 DNA is TGTGCCTGGGGTCCCCTTGACAGCCAAGAGACCCAGTACTTC. Its protein is CAWGPLDSQETQYF.

The CDR3 DNA reads as TGTGCCAGCTCAGGACAGCCTAGCAATCAGCCCCAGCATTTT. Translating it yields CASSGQPSNQPQHF. The gene calls are TRBV18 and TRBJ1-5; a possible D gene is TRBD1 (6 bases). Germline CDR1 reads KGHSH; CDR2 reads LQKENI. The CDR3 runs 14 residues. The ends were cut back, 5 bases at V and 0 bases at J, with 8 bases in the middle.

The V gene is TRBV27, the J gene TRBJ2-7, with D perhaps matching TRBD2 (6 bases). There are 13 residues in the CDR3. The germline CDR1 and CDR2 sequences are MNHEY and SMNVEV (reference sequence). The germline V and J ends were trimmed by 3 bases and 3 bases, with 9 bases remaining between them. Here the CDR3 reads CASSFRRDYEQYF. CDR3 sequence (DNA): TGTGCCAGCAGTTTTCGGCGGGACTACGAGCAGTACTTC.

The V gene is TRBV6-1, the J gene TRBJ1-4; 8 bases match TRBD1. The CDR3 spans 15 residues. CDR1 and CDR2 (germline): MNHNS, SASEGT. Unmatched junction bases numbered 6, after V lost 3 bases and J lost 6 bases. CDR3 region: CASSDRGQADEKLFF. The DNA of the CDR3 is TGTGCCAGCAGTGACCGGGGACAGGCGGATGAAAAACTGTTTTTT.

The rearrangement joins TRBV7-2 to TRBJ1-2; the D is unclear. With 5 bases removed from V and 3 bases from J, the gap between germline ends came to 13 bases. This CDR3 has 14 residues. In germline, CDR1 is SGHTA, CDR2 FQGNSA. The CDR3 region is CASSASLSDYGYTF. The DNA of the CDR3 is TGTGCCAGCAGCGCCTCTCTATCTGACTATGGCTACACCTTC.

Of note for this clone: Being one base from a much bigger clone, this may be a read error. The sample contains more than one DNA sequence encoding this CDR3. The chain couples TRBV4-3 to TRBJ2-2; a possible D gene is TRBD2 (5 bases). The CDR3 covers 16 residues. The germline V gene has CDR1 LGHNA and CDR2 YSLEER. DNA for the CDR3: TGCGCCAGCAGCCAAGACGGACTCTCGAACACCGGGGAGTTGTTTTTT. Its protein product is CASSQDGLSNTGELFF.

As to this clone: Other DNA sequences in the same sample also yield this CDR3. The V and J genes are TRBV5-1 and TRBJ2-5; no definite D call. V lost 0 bases, J lost 1 base, and 4 bases lay in between. CDR3 length: 13 amino acids. Germline lookup yields CDR1 SGHRS and CDR2 YFSETQ. The CDR3 DNA follows: TGCGCCAGCAGCTTGGCCGTCCAAGAGACCCAGTACTTC. This encodes CASSLAVQETQYF. Full variable domain (rest looked up from reference TRBV5-1 and TRBJ2-5): KAGVTQTPRYLIKTRGQQVTLSCSPISGHRSVSWYQQTPGQGLQFLFEYFSETQRNKGNFPGRFSGRQFSNSRSEMNVSTLELGDSALYLCASSLAVQETQYFGPGTRLLVL.

This rearrangement joins TRBV18 to TRBJ1-2; D perhaps matches TRBD1 (5 bases). Germline V CDR1 and CDR2: KGHSH, LQKENI. Trimming pared 5 bases from V and 0 bases from J, leaving 16 bases between. There are 16 residues in the CDR3. CDR3 in amino acids: CASSSSEGRSNYGYTF. The CDR3, as DNA: TGTGCCAGCTCATCCTCGGAGGGGCGATCTAACTATGGCTACACCTTC.

The chain is built from TRBV28 and TRBJ1-1, with TRBD1 matching 8 bases. The CDR3 length is 12 residues. CDR1 MDHEN and CDR2 SYDVKM come from the germline V gene. With 9 bases clipped from V and 5 bases from J, the junction kept 5 bases outside the gene matches. Here the CDR3 DNA reads TGTGCCAGTACAGGGGGTGGTACTGAAGCTTTCTTT. Translating it yields CASTGGGTEAFF.